One T cell receptor (beta chain) is described in this entry. The antigen is not known. This CDR3 contains 17 residues. Germline-derived CDR1 and CDR2 are LGHDT and YNNKEL (reference sequence). This specimen belongs to a study of T cells expressing NK-cell markers. Whole-study findings and limits: These same clonotypes (in four donors) also led the CD3+CD56-NKG2C+ fraction. In a handful of donors, dominant NKG2C+ clonotypes were about 1.0-7.0% of CD8+ T cells.

Making the TCR beta cDNA relied on 5'RACE template switching with UMIs. Using the 5' RACE reads, TCRdb records one entry per CDR3 protein without DNA. The sample includes some 410,000 distinct CDR3 sequences. This chain uses TRBV3-1 with TRBJ2-3; there is no DNA to check the TCRdb D call of TRBD2. Sequencing was carried out using blood T cells: a sorted CD56 or NKG2C T cell subset, CD4+ or CD8+ T cells, or bulk PBMC T cells (not recorded which). The sequence derives from a woman aged 18 to 75 in good health. The CDR3 protein is CASSQARDSYLTDTQYF.